A selection of T cell receptor beta chains follows, all from one sample in a study of metastatic and nonmetastatic thyroid tumors. TCRdb ran MiXCR on the PCR reads. This sample yields about 93,000 clones, of which about an eighth are seen a single time; roughly 12% belongs to the top ten. Sequencing used blood. Receptor source: a female donor with papillary thyroid cancer or a benign thyroid nodule (not recorded which). Some clones in this sample may be carry-over from other donors' samples. Both conserved end residues are part of each CDR3. D genes are given only for firm matches. Clone size is given for some rows only: seen once, a few or many times, or a class if the clone is expanded.

J gene: TRBJ2-7; clone size: .; V gene: TRBV20-1; D gene: .; CDR3 protein: CSSEPWGGHQIYEQYF; CDR3 DNA: TGCAGTTCTGAACCCTGGGGGGGCCATCAGATTTACGAGCAGTACTTC
J gene: TRBJ2-3; clone size: few; V gene: TRBV12-3/TRBV12-4; D gene: .; CDR3 protein: CASSQSRVQYF; CDR3 DNA: TGCGCCAGCAGTCAATCGAGAGTACAGTATTTT
J gene: TRBJ2-4; clone size: .; V gene: TRBV30; D gene: TRBD2; CDR3 protein: CAWSTGLSGVKQHF; CDR3 DNA: TGTGCCTGGAGTACGGGACTATCGGGAGTAAAACAGCACTTC
J gene: TRBJ1-4; clone size: many; V gene: TRBV20-1; D gene: .; CDR3 protein: CSANEGGYNEKLFF; CDR3 DNA: TGCAGTGCTAACGAGGGGGGCTATAATGAAAAACTGTTTTTT
J gene: TRBJ2-3; clone size: .; V gene: TRBV20-1; D gene: .; CDR3 protein: CSAPLAGPWADTQYF; CDR3 DNA: TGCAGTGCCCCCCTGGCGGGGCCGTGGGCAGATACGCAGTATTTT
J gene: TRBJ1-2; clone size: many; V gene: TRBV27; D gene: .; CDR3 protein: CASSLSFKRDYGYTF; CDR3 DNA: TGTGCCAGCAGTTTATCATTTAAGAGGGACTATGGCTACACCTTC
J gene: TRBJ1-1; clone size: .; V gene: TRBV18; D gene: .; CDR3 protein: CASSPRTLSGATEAFF; CDR3 DNA: TGTGCCAGCTCACCAAGGACGCTTTCCGGGGCCACTGAAGCTTTCTTT
J gene: TRBJ2-7; clone size: .; V gene: TRBV6-1; D gene: TRBD2; CDR3 protein: CASTVLAVHNEQYF; CDR3 DNA: TGTGCCAGCACTGTACTAGCGGTCCACAACGAGCAGTACTTC
J gene: TRBJ2-7; clone size: .; V gene: TRBV12-3/TRBV12-4; D gene: .; CDR3 protein: CASSVWGTEQYF; CDR3 DNA: TGTGCCAGCTCGGTTTGGGGGACCGAGCAGTACTTC
J gene: TRBJ2-2; clone size: .; V gene: TRBV11-2; D gene: .; CDR3 protein: CASSSFGYGELFF; CDR3 DNA: TGTGCCAGCAGCTCCTTCGGTTACGGGGAGCTGTTTTTT
J gene: TRBJ1-2; clone size: many; V gene: TRBV5-6; D gene: .; CDR3 protein: CASSLSGKANYGYTF; CDR3 DNA: TGTGCCAGCAGCTTGTCAGGAAAAGCTAACTATGGCTACACCTTC
J gene: TRBJ2-7; clone size: many; V gene: TRBV6-1; D gene: TRBD2; CDR3 protein: CASSYLLAGASYEQYF; CDR3 DNA: TGTGCCAGCAGCTATTTACTAGCGGGAGCGTCCTACGAGCAGTACTTC
J gene: TRBJ1-1; clone size: few; V gene: TRBV27; D gene: .; CDR3 protein: CASNGGWGGTEAFF; CDR3 DNA: TGTGCCAGCAATGGAGGGTGGGGGGGCACTGAAGCTTTCTTT
J gene: TRBJ2-1; clone size: many; V gene: TRBV10-2; D gene: .; CDR3 protein: CASSESSRILYNEQFF; CDR3 DNA: TGCGCCAGCAGTGAGTCGAGCAGGATACTCTACAATGAGCAGTTCTTC
J gene: TRBJ2-1; clone size: many; V gene: TRBV4-3; D gene: TRBD2; CDR3 protein: CASSQDRAGGSYNEQFF; CDR3 DNA: TGCGCCAGCAGCCAAGATCGAGCGGGGGGCTCCTACAATGAGCAGTTCTTC
J gene: TRBJ2-7; clone size: many; V gene: TRBV6-2/TRBV6-3; D gene: TRBD1; CDR3 protein: CASSYVTGQGFNYEQYF; CDR3 DNA: TGTGCCAGCAGTTATGTGACCGGACAGGGTTTTAACTACGAGCAGTACTTC
J gene: TRBJ2-5; clone size: few; V gene: TRBV6-1; D gene: .; CDR3 protein: CASSRTAKETKYF; CDR3 DNA: TGTGCCAGCAGCCGGACAGCCAAAGAGACCAAGTACTTC
J gene: TRBJ2-1; clone size: many; V gene: TRBV7-2; D gene: TRBD2; CDR3 protein: CASSSPREGRNYEQFF; CDR3 DNA: TGTGCCAGCAGCTCACCACGGGAGGGCCGTAATTATGAGCAGTTCTTC
J gene: TRBJ2-1; clone size: many; V gene: TRBV5-4; D gene: TRBD1; CDR3 protein: CASSFGAGQDNEQFF; CDR3 DNA: TGTGCCAGCAGCTTTGGTGCGGGACAGGACAATGAGCAGTTCTTC
J gene: TRBJ1-4; clone size: .; V gene: TRBV28; D gene: .; CDR3 protein: CASNSCQVPGEKLFF; CDR3 DNA: TGTGCCAGCAACTCATGTCAGGTACCAGGTGAAAAACTGTTTTTT
J gene: TRBJ2-7; clone size: many; V gene: TRBV3-1; D gene: TRBD2; CDR3 protein: CASSQSFSGRNEQYF; CDR3 DNA: TGTGCCAGCAGCCAAAGTTTTAGCGGGAGAAACGAGCAGTACTTC
J gene: TRBJ2-6; clone size: many; V gene: TRBV19; D gene: .; CDR3 protein: CASSIGPGGSSGANVLTF; CDR3 DNA: TGTGCCAGTAGTATAGGGCCAGGGGGGAGCTCTGGGGCCAACGTCCTGACTTTC
J gene: TRBJ2-1; clone size: .; V gene: TRBV28; D gene: TRBD2; CDR3 protein: CASSPGTSGYNEQFF; CDR3 DNA: TGTGCCAGCAGTCCGGGGACTAGCGGGTACAATGAGCAGTTCTTC
J gene: TRBJ1-2; clone size: .; V gene: TRBV28; D gene: .; CDR3 protein: CASSADRLGYTF; CDR3 DNA: TGTGCCAGCAGTGCCGACAGGTTAGGCTACACCTTC
J gene: TRBJ1-1; clone size: many; V gene: TRBV2; D gene: .; CDR3 protein: CASSPTGNTEAFF; CDR3 DNA: TGTGCCAGCAGCCCTACAGGGAACACTGAAGCTTTCTTT
J gene: TRBJ2-7; clone size: many; V gene: TRBV28; D gene: TRBD2; CDR3 protein: CASGAGAPGEQYF; CDR3 DNA: TGTGCCAGCGGAGCGGGAGCACCGGGGGAGCAGTACTTC
J gene: TRBJ1-1; clone size: many; V gene: TRBV6-1; D gene: .; CDR3 protein: CASKVSGAGGTEAFF; CDR3 DNA: TGTGCCAGCAAGGTGTCAGGAGCGGGTGGCACTGAAGCTTTCTTT
J gene: TRBJ1-2; clone size: many; V gene: TRBV27; D gene: .; CDR3 protein: CASSFGLSDGYTF; CDR3 DNA: TGTGCCAGCAGTTTTGGATTGTCGGATGGCTACACCTTC
J gene: TRBJ2-3; clone size: .; V gene: TRBV20-1; D gene: .; CDR3 protein: CSARTPSHTDTQYF; CDR3 DNA: TGCAGTGCTAGGACACCTAGTCACACAGATACGCAGTATTTT
J gene: TRBJ2-1; clone size: many; V gene: TRBV18; D gene: .; CDR3 protein: CASSPTGSFGEQFF; CDR3 DNA: TGTGCCAGCTCACCTACAGGGAGTTTCGGTGAGCAGTTCTTC
J gene: TRBJ1-1; clone size: many; V gene: TRBV5-5; D gene: .; CDR3 protein: CASSRGLDRTEAFF; CDR3 DNA: TGTGCCAGCAGCCGAGGTCTGGATAGGACTGAAGCTTTCTTT
J gene: TRBJ2-7; clone size: .; V gene: TRBV11-3; D gene: .; CDR3 protein: CASSLEPGLKSEQYF; CDR3 DNA: TGTGCCAGCAGCTTAGAACCAGGGCTGAAAAGCGAGCAGTACTTC
J gene: TRBJ2-7; clone size: many; V gene: TRBV6-5; D gene: .; CDR3 protein: CASSYSGEQYF; CDR3 DNA: TGTGCCAGCAGTTACTCGGGGGAGCAGTACTTC
J gene: TRBJ1-1; clone size: .; V gene: TRBV7-2; D gene: .; CDR3 protein: CASSSQGGWETEAFF; CDR3 DNA: TGTGCCAGCAGCTCACAGGGTGGATGGGAAACTGAAGCTTTCTTT
J gene: TRBJ2-2; clone size: many; V gene: TRBV20-1; D gene: .; CDR3 protein: CSIFEARAGELFF; CDR3 DNA: TGCAGCATCTTTGAGGCCCGGGCCGGGGAGCTGTTTTTT
J gene: TRBJ2-1; clone size: many; V gene: TRBV19; D gene: .; CDR3 protein: CASSIFYEQFF; CDR3 DNA: TGTGCCAGTAGTATTTTTTATGAGCAGTTCTTC
J gene: TRBJ2-5; clone size: many; V gene: TRBV15; D gene: TRBD1; CDR3 protein: CATSRSPKGAGETQYF; CDR3 DNA: TGTGCCACCAGCAGATCGCCAAAGGGGGCAGGAGAGACCCAGTACTTC
J gene: TRBJ1-1; clone size: .; V gene: TRBV20-1; D gene: TRBD1; CDR3 protein: CSAYDRVGTEAFF; CDR3 DNA: TGCAGTGCCTACGACAGGGTCGGCACTGAAGCTTTCTTT
J gene: TRBJ1-5; clone size: .; V gene: TRBV4-2; D gene: .; CDR3 protein: CASSQDQDQPQHF; CDR3 DNA: TGTGCCAGCAGCCAAGATCAGGATCAGCCCCAGCATTTT
J gene: TRBJ1-3; clone size: many; V gene: TRBV5-6; D gene: .; CDR3 protein: CASSLVSGTGNTIYF; CDR3 DNA: TGTGCCAGCAGCTTGGTCTCAGGAACTGGAAACACCATATATTTT
J gene: TRBJ1-5; clone size: many; V gene: TRBV20-1; D gene: .; CDR3 protein: CSGGGEQPQHF; CDR3 DNA: TGCAGTGGAGGGGGAGAACAGCCCCAGCATTTT
J gene: TRBJ1-1; clone size: many; V gene: TRBV19; D gene: .; CDR3 protein: CASIQGNYATEAFF; CDR3 DNA: TGTGCCAGTATCCAGGGTAACTATGCCACTGAAGCTTTCTTT
J gene: TRBJ2-2; clone size: many; V gene: TRBV3-1; D gene: .; CDR3 protein: CASSQGGANTGELFF; CDR3 DNA: TGTGCCAGCAGCCAAGGGGGGGCGAACACCGGGGAGCTGTTTTTT
J gene: TRBJ2-5; clone size: many; V gene: TRBV19; D gene: .; CDR3 protein: CASSTGQLKETQYF; CDR3 DNA: TGTGCCAGTAGTACAGGACAGCTGAAAGAGACCCAGTACTTC
J gene: TRBJ2-2; clone size: many; V gene: TRBV2; D gene: .; CDR3 protein: CASSGWSRQGGELFF; CDR3 DNA: TGTGCCAGCAGTGGGTGGTCTCGGCAGGGCGGGGAGCTGTTTTTT
J gene: TRBJ1-2; clone size: many; V gene: TRBV11-2; D gene: .; CDR3 protein: CASSPESGRGYTF; CDR3 DNA: TGTGCCAGCAGCCCTGAATCAGGGCGCGGCTACACCTTC
J gene: TRBJ1-2; clone size: medium-sized; V gene: TRBV5-5; D gene: .; CDR3 protein: CASSLARGANYGYTF; CDR3 DNA: TGTGCCAGCAGCTTGGCTCGGGGGGCAAACTATGGCTACACCTTC
J gene: TRBJ2-3; clone size: many; V gene: TRBV5-6; D gene: .; CDR3 protein: CASSSVGSRDPSTDTQYF; CDR3 DNA: TGTGCCAGCAGCTCAGTCGGTTCGAGGGATCCTAGCACAGATACGCAGTATTTT
J gene: TRBJ1-1; clone size: many; V gene: TRBV20-1; D gene: .; CDR3 protein: CSARDGGTEAFF; CDR3 DNA: TGCAGTGCTAGAGATGGGGGCACTGAAGCTTTCTTT
J gene: TRBJ2-7; clone size: medium-sized; V gene: TRBV4-1; D gene: TRBD2; CDR3 protein: CASSQVGLSAGGRDEQYF; CDR3 DNA: TGCGCCAGCAGCCAAGTGGGCCTGAGTGCGGGAGGGAGGGACGAGCAGTACTTC
J gene: TRBJ1-4; clone size: .; V gene: TRBV6-1; D gene: .; CDR3 protein: CASSPRGGDSEKLFF; CDR3 DNA: TGTGCCAGCAGTCCCCGGGGCGGGGATAGTGAAAAACTGTTTTTT
J gene: TRBJ1-2; clone size: many; V gene: TRBV6-1; D gene: .; CDR3 protein: CASSLDRTTGRGYTF; CDR3 DNA: TGTGCCAGCAGCCTCGACAGAACAACCGGTCGTGGCTACACCTTC
J gene: TRBJ2-3; clone size: many; V gene: TRBV29-1; D gene: .; CDR3 protein: CSVEDWRVDTQYF; CDR3 DNA: TGCAGCGTTGAAGATTGGCGGGTAGATACGCAGTATTTT
J gene: TRBJ1-1; clone size: many; V gene: TRBV7-2; D gene: .; CDR3 protein: CASRSSYTEAFF; CDR3 DNA: TGTGCCAGCAGGTCCAGCTACACTGAAGCTTTCTTT
J gene: TRBJ2-7; clone size: many; V gene: TRBV20-1; D gene: TRBD2; CDR3 protein: CSARLVAGGLGEQCF; CDR3 DNA: TGCAGTGCTAGGTTGGTAGCGGGAGGGCTAGGCGAGCAGTGCTTC
J gene: TRBJ2-5; clone size: many; V gene: TRBV7-2; D gene: TRBD2; CDR3 protein: CASSFQAGVQETQYF; CDR3 DNA: TGTGCCAGCAGCTTTCAAGCGGGAGTCCAAGAGACCCAGTACTTC
J gene: TRBJ2-1; clone size: many; V gene: TRBV19; D gene: .; CDR3 protein: CASSISGGTDSYNEQFF; CDR3 DNA: TGTGCCAGTAGTATAAGTGGCGGGACAGACTCCTACAATGAGCAGTTCTTC
J gene: TRBJ2-1; clone size: .; V gene: TRBV27; D gene: TRBD1; CDR3 protein: CASSPLISGQGVDEQFF; CDR3 DNA: TGTGCCAGCAGTCCCCTAATTTCCGGACAGGGCGTGGATGAGCAGTTCTTC